The 21 T cell receptor beta chains below come from one sample, sequenced in a study of Graves' ophthalmopathy and Graves' hyperthyroidism. Scientists amplified the TCR beta CDR3 regions from RNA transcripts. A first-round RT-PCR used HTBI primers, followed by a second-round multiplex PCR. TCRdb independently ran MiXCR on the multiplex PCR reads; one entry per CDR3 protein. The table includes some 160,000 distinct CDR3 sequences, roughly two fifths detected once. The sample was peripheral blood. Receptor source: a man aged 25-45 years with Graves' ophthalmopathy.

This clonotype has a count of ten or more. This rearrangement joins TRBV28 to TRBJ2-7; maybe TRBD2 (5 bases). The CDR3 loop spans 12 amino acids. V was pared by 7 bases and J by 5 bases, with 12 bases between. CDR1 MDHEN and CDR2 SYDVKM come from the germline V gene. The CDR3 reads CASTGSPNEQYF. CDR3 DNA sequence: TGTGCCAGCACGGGGTCCCCCAACGAGCAGTACTTC.

This clonotype was observed at least ten times. The chain joins TRBV4-2 to TRBJ2-2; D is possibly TRBD2 (6 bases). Trimming stripped 4 bases from V and 0 bases from J, with 9 bases between. The CDR3 runs to 15 residues. The V gene's germline CDR1 is LGHNA and CDR2 YNFKEQ. CDR3 loop: CASSPPSANTGELFF. CDR3 coding DNA: TGTGCCAGCAGCCCCCCTAGCGCGAACACCGGGGAGCTGTTTTTT.

This clonotype has just one count. The gene calls are TRBV6-5 and TRBJ2-7; D gene ambiguous. CDR1 and CDR2 from the germline V gene are MNHEY and SVGAGI. The length of the CDR3 is 13 residues. Trimming left V 4 bases short and J 3 bases short, with 10 bases between. CDR3 amino acids: CASSSATVYEQYF. DNA of the CDR3: TGTGCCAGCAGTTCCGCAACAGTCTACGAGCAGTACTTC.

The rearrangement uses TRBV5-5 and TRBJ1-5, with 8 bases that match TRBD1. Trimming at V came to 4 bases and at J to 1 base, leaving 7 bases not matched to a gene. CDR3 length: 16 residues. The germline CDR1 and CDR2 sequences are SGHKS and YYEKEE (reference sequence). CDR3 coding DNA: TGTGCCAGCAGCCTGAACAGGGGGATAAGCAATCAGCCCCAGCATTTT. Its translation: CASSLNRGISNQPQHF.

The chain uses TRBV28 and TRBJ2-7; TRBD1 aligns across 8 bases. CDR3 size: 11 residues. Germline V CDR1 and CDR2: MDHEN, SYDVKM. V gave up 7 bases and J gave up 6 bases; unmatched junction bases: 2. CDR3 in amino acids: CASNRGAEQYF. CDR3 coding DNA: TGTGCCAGCAACAGGGGGGCCGAGCAGTACTTC.

This clonotype was recorded at least ten times. The rearrangement joins TRBV12-3 or TRBV12-4 to TRBJ2-7, with D perhaps TRBD2 (5 bases). This CDR3 contains 14 residues. The V gene lost 6 bases and the J gene lost 3 bases, with 15 bases spanning the gap. The CDR3: CASSSYREYYEQYF. Here the CDR3 DNA reads TGTGCCAGCAGCTCGTACCGGGAATACTACGAGCAGTACTTC.

The sample holds many counts of this clonotype. J is TRBJ2-5 and V is TRBV7-3; D not resolved. The CDR3 has 13 residues. Per germline, CDR1 SGHTA and CDR2 FQGTGA. V was pared by 5 bases and J by 3 bases, with 10 bases between. CDR3: CASSQNGEETQYF. The CDR3 DNA sequence: TGTGCCAGCAGCCAGAACGGAGAAGAGACCCAGTACTTC.

Ten or more counts support this clonotype. V and J are TRBV4-3 and TRBJ2-6; TRBD1 is a possible D gene (5 bases). Per the germline V gene, CDR1 is LGHNA and CDR2 is YSLEER. CDR3 length equals 15 residues. V lost 0 bases and J lost 3, with 6 bases in between. CDR3 amino acids: CASSQDQGGANVLTF. DNA of the CDR3: TGCGCCAGCAGCCAAGATCAGGGTGGGGCCAACGTCCTGACTTTC.

This clonotype was observed at least ten times. The rearrangement uses TRBV28 and TRBJ1-1; no reliable D call. The CDR3 spans 17 residues. Deletions cut 0 bases from V and 1 base from J, with 15 bases between. CDR1 and CDR2 (germline): MDHEN, SYDVKM. The DNA for the CDR3 is TGTGCCAGCAGTTTATGGGCCCGGCAGCTGAGGAACACTGAAGCTTTCTTT. Translating it yields CASSLWARQLRNTEAFF.

The chain joins TRBV28 to TRBJ2-6; possible D gene TRBD2, 5 bases. CDR1 MDHEN and CDR2 SYDVKM come from the germline V gene. Trimming took 5 bases from V and 2 from J, leaving 7 bases between them. The CDR3 sequence is 14 residues long. CDR3 residues: CASSRRTGANVLTF. The CDR3 nucleotides are TGTGCCAGCAGTAGGAGGACTGGGGCCAACGTCCTGACTTTC. Full variable domain (rest looked up from reference TRBV28 and TRBJ2-6): DVKVTQSSRYLVKRTGEKVFLECVQDMDHENMFWYRQDPGLGLRLIYFSYDVKMKEKGDIPEGYSVSREKKERFSLILESASTNQTSMYLCASSRRTGANVLTFGAGSRLTVL.

The chain recombines TRBV12-3 or TRBV12-4 with TRBJ1-1, with D possibly TRBD1 on 5 matching bases. This CDR3 spans 15 amino acids. V gave up 5 bases and J gave up 5 bases, with 18 bases separating them. The CDR3 spells CASSPGLLGGTEAFF. As DNA, the CDR3 is TGTGCCAGCAGTCCGGGACTCCTTGGTGGTACTGAAGCTTTCTTT.

In its sample, this clonotype was seen many times. This chain joins TRBV24-1 and TRBJ2-7; D perhaps matches TRBD2 (6 bases). Trimming took 4 bases from V and 6 from J, leaving 9 bases between them. Germline CDR1 KGHDR, CDR2 SFDVKD. This CDR3 comprises 12 residues. CDR3 in DNA: TGTGCCACCAGTGAGCAGGGACTCGAGCAGTACTTC. Its protein product is CATSEQGLEQYF.

The gene calls are TRBV11-2 and TRBJ2-5, with a possible D match to TRBD1 (6 bases). The CDR3 spans 22 residues. Looked up from germline, CDR1 is SGHAT and CDR2 is FQNNGV. The V and J ends lost 0 bases and 2 bases respectively, with 31 bases between them. The CDR3 is CASSLERDPRGSIMKIQETQYF. The CDR3 region has the DNA TGTGCCAGCAGCTTAGAAAGAGACCCCAGGGGATCGATCATGAAGATACAAGAGACCCAGTACTTC.

This clonotype showed up just a few times. V gene TRBV6-5 combines with J gene TRBJ2-5; 8 bases are a match to TRBD1. The CDR3 covers 16 residues. Trimming removed 4 bases from V and 5 bases from J; junction bases left unmatched: 12. The germline CDR1 and CDR2 sequences are MNHEY and SVGAGI. CDR3 in amino acids: CASSSKLRGRGETQYF. In nucleotides, the CDR3 is TGTGCCAGCAGTTCCAAACTCAGGGGGCGCGGGGAGACCCAGTACTTC.

Ten or more counts support this clonotype. The chain is built from TRBV9 and TRBJ2-7; TRBD2 is a possible D gene (6 bases). Trimming removed 0 bases at V and 7 bases at J, with 11 bases between. The germline CDR1 and CDR2 sequences are SGDLS and YYNGEE. The CDR3 is made up of 13 amino acids. The CDR3 nucleotides are TGTGCCAGCAGCGTAGTCGACGGAGGGGAGCAGTACTTC. Amino acids: CASSVVDGGEQYF.

This clonotype has a count of ten or more. The rearrangement uses TRBV27 and TRBJ1-2; perhaps TRBD1 as D (5 bases). This CDR3 contains 13 residues. V lost 3 bases and J lost 8, with 13 bases in between. In germline, CDR1 is MNHEY, CDR2 SMNVEV (reference sequence). CDR3 residues: CASSLVAGRGYTF. In nucleotides, the CDR3 is TGTGCCAGCAGTTTGGTGGCAGGGCGCGGCTACACCTTC.

The chain employs TRBV28 and TRBJ2-7; D may be TRBD1 (6 bases). Germline V lookup: CDR1 MDHEN, CDR2 SYDVKM. There are 14 residues in the CDR3. Trimming stripped 3 bases from V and 2 bases from J, with 11 bases between. CDR3 DNA: TGTGCCAGCAGTTTCCGGACAGATGCCTACGAGCAGTACTTC. Translated, it gives CASSFRTDAYEQYF.

This clonotype was detected only a few times. V and J are TRBV27 and TRBJ2-7; a possible D gene is TRBD2 (5 bases). Germline V lookup: CDR1 MNHEY, CDR2 SMNVEV (reference sequence). This CDR3 contains 13 residues. V gave up 9 bases and J gave up 3 bases, with 15 bases separating them. CDR3 bases: TGTGCCAGAGGACCACCCCGGGACTACGAGCAGTACTTC. The encoded protein is CARGPPRDYEQYF.

A few counts support this clonotype. V gene TRBV28 combines with J gene TRBJ2-7, with D hard to call. The CDR3 totals 16 residues. Germline CDR1 is MDHEN and CDR2 is SYDVKM. Trimming shortened V by 1 base and J by 0 bases, and 13 bases separated the two germline ends. In DNA form, the CDR3 reads TGTGCCAGCAGTTTATTTTGGCGCCCAGACTCCTACGAGCAGTACTTC. It is translated as CASSLFWRPDSYEQYF.

The DNA for the CDR3 is TGTGCCAGTAGTACAAACAACAGGAGACCGAACACTGAAGCTTTCTTT. Amino acids: CASSTNNRRPNTEAFF. The genes are TRBV19 and TRBJ1-1; weak D call: TRBD1 (5 bases). The CDR3 contains 16 residues. The germline V and J ends were trimmed by 4 bases and 1 base, with 16 bases remaining between them. Germline V gene sequence: CDR1 LNHDA, CDR2 SQIVND (reference sequence).

This clonotype came up many times. The V and J genes are TRBV30 and TRBJ1-2; D not certain. The CDR3 totals 12 residues. Trimming removed 7 bases at V and 8 bases at J, with 17 bases between. Germline-derived CDR1 and CDR2 are GTSNPN and SVGIG (reference sequence). The chain's CDR3 is CASYATSWGYTF. The CDR3, as DNA: TGTGCCTCCTACGCCACATCGTGGGGCTACACCTTC.